The T cell receptor (beta chain) described here comes from a study of CD8 T cells in ankylosing spondylitis. This clonotype was detected a few times. Its antigen is not identified. The germline V gene encodes CDR1 LNHDA and CDR2 SQIVND (reference sequence). This CDR3 region has 13 residues. Deletions cut 5 bases from V and 7 bases from J, with 12 bases between. Quantitative 5'-RACE with molecular barcodes was used to make the TCR beta libraries. MiXCR, run by TCRdb on the 5' RACE reads, gives a single entry per CDR3 protein. This table has 250,000 or so distinct CDR3 sequences, roughly a quarter appearing once. Notes on the study in general: A TCR beta motif of roughly 8 highly homologous variants seemed to mark ankylosing spondylitis blood. It was reported that disease-linked clones were significantly enriched in matched ankylosing spondylitis synovial fluid. Disease-linked clones, CD8+, were relatively rare in peripheral blood.

The V gene is TRBV19, the J gene TRBJ2-1; D perhaps matches TRBD2 (5 bases). The receptor's source is a male donor with ankylosing spondylitis or in good health (not recorded which). Sequenced sample: blood, either unsorted or a sorted T cell fraction (not recorded which). The CDR3 DNA reads TGTGCCAGTAGTTCTAGCTATTGGAATGAGCAGTTCTTC. Translating gives CASSSSYWNEQFF. The whole variable domain, remainder taken from reference TRBV19 and TRBJ2-1, is DGGITQSPKYLFRKEGQNVTLSCEQNLNHDAMYWYRQDPGQGLRLIYYSQIVNDFQKGDIAEGYSVSREKKESFPLTVTSAQKNPTAFYLCASSSSYWNEQFFGPGTRLTVL.